Below, 10 T cell receptor beta chains from the same sample are listed, as sequenced in a study of T cells in Graves' hyperthyroidism and ophthalmopathy. TCR beta CDR3 regions were amplified from RNA. TCR CDR3 regions were first amplified by RT-PCR with HTBI primers. TCRdb called the multiplex PCR reads again in MiXCR, with one record for every CDR3 protein. The repertoire consists of 500,000 to 650,000 distinct CDR3 sequences, with roughly 15% occurring once and the leading ten covering around 12%. The sequenced sample consisted of blood. The source is a woman aged 45-60 years with Graves' ophthalmopathy.

This clonotype has ten or more counts. This chain uses TRBV12-3 or TRBV12-4 with TRBJ2-3, with 7 nucleotides matching TRBD2. The CDR3 spans 14 residues. V shed 5 bases, J shed 6 bases, and the junction held 8 bases outside the gene matches. The CDR3 region has the DNA TGTGCCAGCAGTCTGTACCGACTAGCCGATACGCAGTATTTT. It specifies CASSLYRLADTQYF.

This clonotype was recorded at least ten times. The CDR3 loop is CASGLTPTGLGYQETQYF. The CDR3 bases are TGTGCTAGTGGTTTGACCCCGACAGGGTTGGGGTACCAAGAGACCCAGTACTTC. This sequence joins TRBV12-5 and TRBJ2-5, with 7 bases matching TRBD1. CDR1 is LGHNT and CDR2 is FRNRAP in the germline V gene. The CDR3 has 18 residues. Trimming removed 2 bases from V and 0 bases from J; junction bases left unmatched: 12.

This clonotype was found many times. The rearrangement uses TRBV28 and TRBJ2-1, with D tentatively TRBD2 (5 bases). The V gene lost 4 bases and the J gene lost 7 bases, with 11 bases spanning the gap. The CDR3 totals 13 residues. CDR1 is MDHEN and CDR2 is SYDVKM in the germline V gene. DNA of the CDR3: TGTGCCAGCAGTTATACGAGGAGGAATGAGCAGTTCTTC. This codes for CASSYTRRNEQFF.

J is TRBJ2-3 and V is TRBV20-1, with D possibly called TRBD1 or TRBD2 (5 bases each). CDR3 length: 13 amino acids. V was clipped by 5 bases and J by 3 bases, with 12 bases between them. From germline, CDR1 is DFQATT and CDR2 SNEGSKA (reference sequence). The DNA for the CDR3 is TGCAGTGCTGGCCGGGACCCAACAGATACGCAGTATTTT. Its protein product is CSAGRDPTDTQYF.

This clonotype was observed at least ten times. The chain has TRBV20-1 and TRBJ2-1; 7 positions match TRBD2. After removal of 5 bases from V and 7 bases from J, the junction contained 8 bases not matched to a gene. There are 13 residues in the CDR3. The germline V gene encodes CDR1 DFQATT and CDR2 SNEGSKA (reference sequence). CDR3 sequence reads: CSAHGTKPNEQFF. The CDR3, as DNA: TGCAGTGCTCACGGGACTAAACCTAATGAGCAGTTCTTC.

The chain uses TRBV5-6 and TRBJ2-1; either TRBD1 or TRBD2 may supply D (5 bases each). V gave up 2 bases and J gave up 2 bases, with 14 bases separating them. Germline CDR1 and CDR2: SGHDT and YYEEEE. The CDR3 runs to 16 residues. The CDR3 DNA reads as TGTGCCAGCAGCTTCGGCTGGCAGGGACCCTACAATGAGCAGTTCTTC. Protein product: CASSFGWQGPYNEQFF.

This clonotype was recorded a few times. CDR3 sequence reads: CATSRDSSGTYEQYF. For the CDR3, the DNA is TGTGCCACCAGCAGAGATTCAAGCGGGACTTACGAGCAGTACTTC. The rearrangement uses TRBV15 and TRBJ2-7; 7 bases line up with TRBD2. Germline V CDR1 and CDR2: LNHNV, YYDKDF (reference sequence). The length of the CDR3 is 15 residues. V shed 0 bases and J 4 bases; nucleotides not matched to a gene: 6.

This clonotype appeared many times. The genes are TRBV28 and TRBJ2-7, with D unresolved. Trimming took 5 bases from V and 1 from J, leaving 6 bases between them. The CDR3 has 12 amino acids. The germline V gene encodes CDR1 MDHEN and CDR2 SYDVKM. CDR3 sequence: CASSVESYEQYF. The DNA of the CDR3 is TGTGCCAGCAGTGTAGAGTCCTACGAGCAGTACTTC.

The genes are TRBV6-5 and TRBJ1-3; D might be TRBD1 (5 bases). This CDR3 spans 14 amino acids. Germline CDR1 is MNHEY and CDR2 is SVGAGI. V was pared by 2 bases and J by 3 bases, with 8 bases between. Here the CDR3 reads CASSYTRDGNTIYF. The CDR3 coding sequence is TGTGCCAGCAGTTACACCAGGGATGGAAACACCATATATTTT.

The chain uses TRBV20-1 and TRBJ2-1; a possible D gene is TRBD2 (6 bases). The CDR3 spans 15 residues. The V end lost 2 bases, the J end lost 5 bases, and 16 bases lay between the germline ends. CDR1 is DFQATT, CDR2 SNEGSKA, per germline (reference sequence). CDR3 bases: TGCAGTGCTAGACCACCGGGACTGGTCAACAATGAGCAGTTCTTC. Amino acids: CSARPPGLVNNEQFF.